Listed below are T cell receptor beta chains from one sample, sequenced in a study of naive and memory T cell subsets. TCRdb reprocessed the UMI-ligation and nested PCR reads via MiXCR and lists one record per CDR3 protein. Of about 80,000 distinct CDR3 sequences in the sample, less than 15% were seen once. Sequenced sample: central memory CD4+ T cells from blood. All receptors derive from a human donor in good health. Each CDR3 is given without its conserved first and last residue.

v_call	cdr3_length	cdr3_aa
TRBV2	14	ASTREAGDLGETQY
TRBV20-1	13	SASGLAGGADTQY
TRBV20-1	13	SARAGSGGGDEQF
TRBV6-2/TRBV6-3	12	ASRPGLIGYEQY
TRBV7-9	12	ASSFGAGVPEQY
TRBV12-5	11	ASGLDGDYGYT
TRBV29-1	11	SPRLAGADTQY
TRBV19	11	ASRAGRNQPQH
TRBV5-4	12	ASSQTTAQETQY
TRBV29-1	12	SVDNGISTDTQY
TRBV10-1	11	ASTARQGTEAF
TRBV12-3/TRBV12-4	12	ASSLGQTNEKLF
TRBV7-9	11	ASSTPNTGELF
TRBV18	10	ASSPDGYGYT
TRBV6-6	12	ASSPRAGAREQY
TRBV5-1	9	ASSLNTEAF
TRBV18	12	ASSPPTRADTQY
TRBV5-1	15	ASSWQTSGGGTDTQY
TRBV28	12	ASTETGGGNTIY
TRBV2	11	ASSRDTRYEQY
TRBV7-9	11	ASSSTGDDEAF
TRBV12-3/TRBV12-4	13	ASSLYQGPNSPLH
TRBV25-1	14	ASSEWRGTVNNEQF
TRBV7-7	11	ASSLAGTGEQF
TRBV5-1	10	ASSYRGNEQF
TRBV6-1	11	ASSAGEGVGYT
TRBV7-8	12	ASSFGQNNQPQH
TRBV5-4	13	ASSPTTANTGELF
TRBV28	13	ASSNQRGRNSPLH
TRBV4-1	10	ASSQDRGPQY
TRBV5-1	11	ASSSSGNTEAF
TRBV25-1	15	ASSGPGTSGTVYEQY
TRBV27	14	ASSFSAGGPSGELF
TRBV5-1	12	ASSLSLNTGELF
TRBV7-9	12	ASARGGVPYEQY
TRBV24-1	12	ATSGLYSTDTQY
TRBV7-2	12	ASSLLGQDYGYT
TRBV10-3	10	AISDASYGYT
TRBV5-6	13	ASSWGLAGGHTQY
TRBV3-1	14	ASSQGLAGGKETQY
TRBV18	12	ASSPEMNTGELF
TRBV4-2	13	ASSQAAGGADTQY
TRBV27	12	ASSVSTGDYGYT
TRBV19	14	ASRGPSVSSYTEAF
TRBV11-2	13	ASSPMDRQSAEQY
TRBV20-1	15	SARIRDRENPSYEQY
TRBV29-1	13	SVTGTTSSYNEQF
TRBV4-1	11	ASSFSAQGTQY
TRBV5-1	14	ASSPGQETTNEKLF
TRBV7-2	12	ASSLHPRPDTQY
TRBV7-2	12	ASSLGGGQETQY
TRBV29-1	10	SVEEGSETQY
TRBV20-1	11	SASEPNTGELF
TRBV6-2/TRBV6-3	14	ASSPRGGTSGTEQY
TRBV7-2	12	ASSLQGIGNEQF